This entry features one TCR beta chain sequence. Antigen specificity is unknown. Deletions cut 5 bases from V and 3 bases from J, with 17 bases between. Germline assignment: CDR1 SGHNT and CDR2 YYREEE (reference sequence). The CDR3 is 15 amino acids. The data stem from a study of beta chain features in type 1 diabetes. The whole isolated RNA underwent reverse transcription, so sequencing captured expressed TCRB transcripts. Using immunoSEQ multiplex PCR, the repertoire was profiled, and TCRdb retains in-frame clones only, with some absent. This repertoire shows under 800,000 clones, 15% to 18% found once; its top ten account for about 0.093%. Study-level results: It was among patients, rather than healthy donors, that naive, central memory and Treg TCRB repertoires appeared more similar.

The authors obtained over 95% purity in all sorted populations. This chain joins TRBV5-4 and TRBJ1-1; maybe TRBD1 (6 bases). The sequence was obtained from a man between 18 and 35 years old in good health. Sequenced sample: naive CD4+ T cells from blood. CDR3 DNA: TGTGCCAGCAGAGTAGCAGGGACAATCGACACTGAAGCTTTCTTT. Its translation: CASRVAGTIDTEAFF. The full variable domain, in which reference TRBV5-4 and TRBJ1-1 provide the parts outside the CDR3, is ETGVTQSPTHLIKTRGQQVTLRCSSQSGHNTVSWYQQALGQGPQFIFQYYREEENGRGNFPPRFSGLQFPNYSSELNVNALELDDSALYLCASRVAGTIDTEAFFGQGTRLTVV.